This entry lists 26 T cell receptor beta chains sequenced from one sample in a study of shared T cell receptors in the human thymus. Clones were sequenced by immunoSEQ multiplex PCR, and TCRdb holds only the in-frame ones, with some missing. The sample consists of about 660,000 clones, around 87% of them appearing once. These data were also reused for a study on human thymus T cells.

Sample: thymocytes. The receptors come from a boy less than two years old with a congenital heart defect.

V gene TRBV25-1 combines with J gene TRBJ2-3; the match to TRBD2 covers 7 bases. The CDR3 is 15 amino acids. Germline values: CDR1 MGHDK, CDR2 SYGVNS. Germline trimming cut 4 bases from V and 2 bases from J; bases unmatched to any gene: 6. CDR3 sequence (DNA): TGTGCCAGCAGTGGAGTGAGCGGGGCCACAGATACGCAGTATTTT. The encoded protein is CASSGVSGATDTQYF. Complete variable domain (other parts from reference TRBV25-1 and TRBJ2-3): EADIYQTPRYLVIGTGKKITLECSQTMGHDKMYWYQQDPGMELHLIHYSYGVNSTEKGDLSSESTVSRIRTEHFPLTLESARPSHTSQYLCASSGVSGATDTQYFGPGTRLTVL.

CDR3 region: CASHKRAGPAKNIQYF. Here the CDR3 DNA reads TGTGCCAGCCATAAACGTGCGGGGCCAGCCAAAAACATTCAGTACTTC. The V and J genes are TRBV2 and TRBJ2-4, with D possibly TRBD2 on 6 matching bases. This CDR3 is 16 amino acids long. V was pared by 8 bases and J by 0 bases, with 17 bases between. Germline values: CDR1 SNHLY, CDR2 FYNNEI.

The chain has TRBV12-5 and TRBJ1-2; possibly TRBD1 for D (5 bases). Germline CDR1 is LGHNT and CDR2 is FRNRAP. The CDR3 runs 14 residues. Trimming removed 1 base at V and 2 bases at J, with 8 bases between. CDR3 residues: CASGLGQRNYGYTF. The CDR3 DNA is TGTGCTAGTGGTTTGGGACAGAGAAACTATGGCTACACCTTC.

The rearrangement links TRBV5-6 to TRBJ2-1, with TRBD2 identical over 10 bases. The V segment lost 1 base and the J segment 4 bases; nucleotides outside the gene matches: 2. This CDR3 comprises 15 residues. Germline CDR1 reads SGHDT; CDR2 reads YYEEEE. CDR3 in DNA: TGTGCCAGCAGCTTGTGGGGACTAGCGTACAATGAGCAGTTCTTC. Translation gives CASSLWGLAYNEQFF.

The chain recombines TRBV19 with TRBJ2-1; maybe TRBD2 (5 bases). The germline gives CDR1 LNHDA, CDR2 SQIVND (reference sequence). The germline V and J ends were trimmed by 1 base and 0 bases, with 13 bases remaining between them. CDR3 length equals 17 residues. Here the CDR3 DNA reads TGTGCCAGTAGTATAGGAGGACTCGTGAGCTCCTACAATGAGCAGTTCTTC. This encodes CASSIGGLVSSYNEQFF. The whole variable domain, remainder taken from reference TRBV19 and TRBJ2-1, is DGGITQSPKYLFRKEGQNVTLSCEQNLNHDAMYWYRQDPGQGLRLIYYSQIVNDFQKGDIAEGYSVSREKKESFPLTVTSAQKNPTAFYLCASSIGGLVSSYNEQFFGPGTRLTVL.

V gene TRBV4-2 combines with J gene TRBJ1-4; D ambiguous. Germline V gene sequence: CDR1 LGHNA, CDR2 YNFKEQ. The CDR3 has 16 residues. The V and J ends lost 3 bases and 0 bases respectively, with 11 bases between them. The CDR3 nucleotides are TGTGCCAGCAGCCACGTCAGTGGTGCAACTAATGAAAAACTGTTTTTT. Encoded protein: CASSHVSGATNEKLFF.

In this sample, this clone turned up once. This chain connects TRBV4-3 to TRBJ2-3, with TRBD1 matching over 8 bases. V lost 3 bases and J lost 5; bases outside the gene matches: 13. Per germline, CDR1 LGHNA and CDR2 YSLEER. The CDR3 runs to 17 residues. DNA for the CDR3: TGCGCCAGCAGCCACCGATGGACAGGGCCCTGGGTAGATACGCAGTATTTT. It specifies CASSHRWTGPWVDTQYF.

This clone was recorded a few times. V usage is TRBV28 and J usage is TRBJ2-7, with a weak D call TRBD2 (6 bases). Trimming took off 6 bases at V and 5 bases at J, with 17 bases between the two ends. Germline V CDR1 and CDR2: MDHEN, SYDVKM. The CDR3 consists of 14 residues. DNA for the CDR3: TGTGCCAGCAGCCTAAACCTGACTAGGCACGAGCAGTACTTC. Amino acids: CASSLNLTRHEQYF.

The gene calls are TRBV15 and TRBJ2-1; 9 bases agree with TRBD2. Germline CDR1 is LNHNV and CDR2 is YYDKDF (reference sequence). The CDR3 is 14 residues long. V trimming: 0 bases; J trimming: 10 bases; junction bases outside the gene matches: 4. CDR3 protein: CATSREAGGEEQFF. Written as DNA, the CDR3 is TGTGCCACCAGCAGAGAAGCGGGAGGCGAGGAGCAGTTCTTC.

The CDR3 nucleotides are TGCGCCAGCTCACCGGGGGGAGACGACAAAAACATTCAGTACTTC. Translated: CASSPGGDDKNIQYF. The chain joins TRBV10-2 to TRBJ2-4, with 7 nucleotides matching TRBD2. The V segment lost 8 bases and the J segment 3 bases; nucleotides outside the gene matches: 10. Germline loops: CDR1 WSHSY, CDR2 SAAADI. The CDR3 spans 15 residues.

The V call is TRBV10-3, the J call TRBJ1-3; D may be TRBD1 (6 bases). Per germline, CDR1 ENHRY and CDR2 SYGVKD. Trimming removed 11 bases at V and 1 base at J, with 9 bases between. The CDR3 extends over 12 amino acids. The CDR3 nucleotides read TGTGCCTCGCAGGGGTCTGGAAACACCATATATTTT. It specifies CASQGSGNTIYF.

The chain is built from TRBV7-6 and TRBJ2-2, with TRBD2 matching over 7 bases. Losses at the gene ends were 2 bases for V and 4 bases for J; bases not matched to a gene: 10. The CDR3 extends over 17 amino acids. Germline V gene sequence: CDR1 SGHVS, CDR2 FNYEAQ. The CDR3 spells CASSLFLGGRPTGELFF. The DNA for the CDR3 is TGTGCCAGCAGCTTATTTTTGGGCGGGAGACCCACCGGGGAGCTGTTTTTT.

The chain recombines TRBV11-2 with TRBJ2-3; the match to TRBD2 covers 8 bases. With 5 bases clipped from V and 4 bases from J, the junction kept 8 bases outside the gene matches. Germline values: CDR1 SGHAT, CDR2 FQNNGV. The CDR3 spans 15 residues. CDR3 nucleotide sequence: TGTGCCAGCAGCCTTAGCGGGATCAGTCCAGATACGCAGTATTTT. Encoded protein: CASSLSGISPDTQYF.

J is TRBJ2-7 and V is TRBV6-1, with a weak D call TRBD1 (5 bases). V dropped 10 bases and J dropped 3 bases, with 16 bases sitting between them. The CDR3 is 13 amino acids. Germline V gene lookup returns CDR1 MNHNS and CDR2 SASEGT. CDR3 sequence reads: CATRVDTNYEQYF. The CDR3 DNA follows: TGTGCCACCAGAGTGGACACCAACTACGAGCAGTACTTC.

The V call is TRBV9, the J call TRBJ2-3; the D is unclear. Between the trimmed V and J ends, which lost 3 bases and 3 bases, there was a span of 8 bases. The germline V gene has CDR1 SGDLS and CDR2 YYNGEE. The CDR3 is 13 amino acids. This chain's CDR3 is CASSGTTTDTQYF. The CDR3 nucleotides are TGTGCCAGCAGCGGTACGACAACAGATACGCAGTATTTT.

J is TRBJ2-1 and V is TRBV5-6; perhaps TRBD1 as D (6 bases). The germline V gene encodes CDR1 SGHDT and CDR2 YYEEEE. Trimming pared 4 bases from V and 3 bases from J, leaving 14 bases between. This CDR3 spans 15 amino acids. This chain's CDR3 is CASSHRQGYYNEQFF. The CDR3 DNA is TGTGCCAGCAGCCATCGGCAGGGGTACTACAATGAGCAGTTCTTC.

The chain combines TRBV23-1 with TRBJ2-3, with TRBD1 identical over 8 bases. TRBV23-1 is annotated as an ORF whose role is uncertain. Trimming removed 0 bases from V and 0 bases from J; junction bases left unmatched: 8. CDR3 size: 18 residues. This chain's CDR3 is CASSQSIRQGKSTDTQYF. DNA for the CDR3: TGCGCCAGCAGTCAATCGATCCGACAGGGGAAGAGCACAGATACGCAGTATTTT.

The chain employs TRBV30 and TRBJ2-1; a possible D gene is TRBD2 (5 bases). The length of the CDR3 is 15 residues. V lost 5 bases, J lost 3 bases, and 17 bases lay in between. Germline V CDR1 and CDR2: GTSNPN, SVGIG (reference sequence). CDR3 DNA sequence: TGTGCCTGGGGATATGAGGCTAGCTTCTACAATGAGCAGTTCTTC. Protein sequence: CAWGYEASFYNEQFF.

V usage is TRBV19 and J usage is TRBJ2-5, with 10 bases matching TRBD2. Germline CDR1 reads LNHDA; CDR2 reads SQIVND (reference sequence). This CDR3 spans 15 amino acids. Trimming cost V 6 bases and J 1 base; bases outside gene matches: 5. The CDR3 nucleotides read TGTGCCAGTAGAACAACTAGCGGGGTCCAAGAGACCCAGTACTTC. Its protein is CASRTTSGVQETQYF.

The chain combines TRBV2 with TRBJ2-5; no reliable D call. The CDR3 is 13 residues long. The germline V gene encodes CDR1 SNHLY and CDR2 FYNNEI. V gave up 6 bases and J gave up 1 base, with 9 bases separating them. CDR3 sequence: CASSTTSQETQYF. The CDR3 DNA is TGTGCCAGCAGCACCACCAGCCAAGAGACCCAGTACTTC.

The rearrangement uses TRBV10-3 and TRBJ1-3, with 7 bases aligning to TRBD1. The length of the CDR3 is 16 residues. Per the germline V gene, CDR1 is ENHRY and CDR2 is SYGVKD. V dropped 3 bases and J dropped 0; count of bases not matched to a gene: 5. CDR3 DNA sequence: TGTGCCATCAGTGAATATCAGGGGGGCTCTGGAAACACCATATATTTT. It is translated as CAISEYQGGSGNTIYF.

This rearrangement joins TRBV15 to TRBJ2-3; D might be TRBD1 (5 bases). CDR3 length: 15 amino acids. V was pared by 5 bases and J by 1 base, with 13 bases between. CDR1 is LNHNV, CDR2 YYDKDF, per germline (reference sequence). The chain's CDR3 is CATSPPCRGTDTQYF. CDR3 bases: TGTGCCACCAGCCCTCCCTGCAGGGGCACAGATACGCAGTATTTT.

This rearrangement joins TRBV9 to TRBJ2-3; 11 bases align to TRBD2. In germline, CDR1 is SGDLS, CDR2 YYNGEE. This CDR3 comprises 16 residues. With 3 bases clipped from V and 3 bases from J, the junction kept 6 bases outside the gene matches. CDR3 protein: CASSAVAGGPTDTQYF. In DNA form, the CDR3 reads TGTGCCAGCAGCGCGGTAGCGGGAGGGCCGACAGATACGCAGTATTTT. Supplemented by reference TRBV9 and TRBJ2-3, the full variable domain reads DSGVTQTPKHLITATGQRVTLRCSPRSGDLSVYWYQQSLDQGLQFLIQYYNGEERAKGNILERFSAQQFPDLHSELNLSSLELGDSALYFCASSAVAGGPTDTQYFGPGTRLTVL.

The chain recombines TRBV4-2 with TRBJ2-7, with TRBD2 as a possible D gene (5 bases). Per germline, CDR1 LGHNA and CDR2 YNFKEQ. Trimming pared 0 bases from V and 0 bases from J, leaving 12 bases between. The CDR3 is 16 amino acids. The CDR3 DNA follows: TGTGCCAGCAGCCAAGATCTCGAGGGTTTCTCCTACGAGCAGTACTTC. Amino acid sequence: CASSQDLEGFSYEQYF.

This chain connects TRBV6-4 to TRBJ1-1; tentative D call: TRBD1 (6 bases). The germline V gene has CDR1 MRHNA and CDR2 SNTAGT. CDR3 size: 17 residues. The ends were cut back, 3 bases at V and 0 bases at J, with 17 bases in the middle. In DNA form, the CDR3 reads TGTGCCAGCAGTGAGCCAGGGGTAACCCTCATGAACACTGAAGCTTTCTTT. This gives the protein CASSEPGVTLMNTEAFF.

The chain couples TRBV4-3 to TRBJ2-1; TRBD2 matches 15 bases. Germline V gives CDR1 LGHNA, CDR2 YSLEER. The CDR3 spans 16 residues. Losses at the gene ends were 6 bases for V and 7 bases for J; bases not matched to a gene: 7. CDR3 loop: CASRGLAGGTVNEQFF. CDR3 nucleotides: TGCGCCAGCAGAGGACTAGCGGGGGGGACTGTGAATGAGCAGTTCTTC.